The 15 T cell receptor beta chains presented below share a single source sample, sequenced in a study of T cells in Graves' hyperthyroidism and ophthalmopathy. Amplification of TCR beta CDR3 regions used RNA as the template. When the TCR CDR3 underwent first-round RT-PCR, the HTBI primer set was used. TCRdb recomputed calls from the multiplex PCR reads with MiXCR, one row per CDR3 protein. The sample shows nearly 600,000 distinct CDR3 sequences, around 13% of them seen only once. What was sequenced was blood. These receptors came from a woman in her 30s with Graves' hyperthyroidism that later progressed to Graves' ophthalmopathy.

The sample holds many counts of this clonotype. This chain connects TRBV5-8 to TRBJ2-1; a possible D gene is TRBD1 (5 bases). V was trimmed by 1 base and J by 7 bases, leaving 12 bases between them. CDR3 length: 14 residues. The V gene's germline CDR1 is SGHTS and CDR2 YDEGEE. The CDR3 nucleotides are TGTGCCAGCAGCTTGCAGGGCCCCGCGAATGAGCAGTTCTTC. This codes for CASSLQGPANEQFF.

This clonotype came up many times. The rearrangement uses TRBV28 and TRBJ2-1, with 10 bases aligning to TRBD2. Germline V lookup: CDR1 MDHEN, CDR2 SYDVKM. The V and J ends lost 2 bases and 4 bases, in that order; junction bases with no gene match: 17. The CDR3 sequence is 20 residues long. CDR3 DNA: TGTGCCAGCAGTTTACCCGACAGCGGGAGGGCCGGGCTCGGGTACAATGAGCAGTTCTTC. Translated, it gives CASSLPDSGRAGLGYNEQFF.

The table lists this clonotype with a few counts. This chain uses TRBV3-1 with TRBJ1-2; TRBD1 might be the D (5 bases). The V gene's germline CDR1 is LGHDT and CDR2 YNNKEL (reference sequence). V lost 1 base and J 7 bases, leaving 16 bases between the germline ends. The CDR3 loop spans 15 amino acids. This CDR3 is CASSQGLGESFGYTF. In DNA form, the CDR3 reads TGTGCCAGCAGCCAAGGACTGGGGGAGTCTTTTGGCTACACCTTC.

This clonotype appeared many times. J is TRBJ2-7 and V is TRBV6-5; D unresolved. The germline V and J ends were trimmed by 0 bases and 3 bases, with 6 bases remaining between them. This CDR3 contains 13 residues. CDR1 is MNHEY, CDR2 SVGAGI, per germline. CDR3 DNA: TGTGCCAGCAGTTACTCGGTCGACTACGAGCAGTACTTC. It encodes CASSYSVDYEQYF.

This CDR3 reads CAWGEIQPQHF. CDR3 nucleotides: TGTGCCTGGGGCGAGATTCAGCCCCAGCATTTT. J is TRBJ1-5 and V is TRBV30; D unresolved. Germline V CDR1 and CDR2: GTSNPN, SVGIG (reference sequence). V lost 5 bases, J lost 6 bases, and 8 bases lay in between. The CDR3 runs 11 residues.

This clonotype was detected many times. The genes are TRBV25-1 and TRBJ1-5, with 9 bases lining up with TRBD1. Trimming removed 2 bases from V and 5 bases from J; junction bases left unmatched: 10. From germline, CDR1 is MGHDK and CDR2 SYGVNS. There are 17 residues in the CDR3. CDR3 in amino acids: CASSEAGTGIPDQPQHF. CDR3 sequence (DNA): TGTGCCAGCAGTGAAGCGGGGACAGGGATCCCTGATCAGCCCCAGCATTTT. Full variable domain (remainder filled in from reference TRBV25-1 and TRBJ1-5): EADIYQTPRYLVIGTGKKITLECSQTMGHDKMYWYQQDPGMELHLIHYSYGVNSTEKGDLSSESTVSRIRTEHFPLTLESARPSHTSQYLCASSEAGTGIPDQPQHFGDGTRLSIL.

This clonotype was counted ten times or more. The gene calls are TRBV2 and TRBJ2-2; 14 bases fit TRBD2. The CDR3 runs to 14 residues. Germline values: CDR1 SNHLY, CDR2 FYNNEI. The J segment lost 8 bases and the V segment lost 4 bases, leaving 0 bases of the junction unmatched. The CDR3 DNA reads as TGTGCCAGCAGTGGGACTAGCGGGAGGGGGGAGCTGTTTTTT. Protein product: CASSGTSGRGELFF.

This clonotype was recorded many times. The chain links TRBV11-2 to TRBJ1-1; D is possibly TRBD1 (6 bases). Germline CDR1 is SGHAT and CDR2 is FQNNGV. The CDR3 is made up of 14 amino acids. Trimming took off 1 base at V and 4 bases at J, with 10 bases between the two ends. The CDR3 spells CASSLGWTATEAFF. The DNA of the CDR3 is TGTGCCAGCAGCTTAGGTTGGACAGCCACTGAAGCTTTCTTT.

This clonotype appeared many times. CDR3 DNA sequence: TGCAGTGCTAGAGATCTCAGGTCAGCTAGCACAGATACGCAGTATTTT. The encoded protein is CSARDLRSASTDTQYF. The gene calls are TRBV20-1 and TRBJ2-3; D is unresolved. This CDR3 comprises 16 residues. Germline CDR1 DFQATT, CDR2 SNEGSKA (reference sequence). V lost 0 bases and J 0 bases, leaving 13 bases between the germline ends.

This clonotype was recorded many times. The V gene is TRBV29-1, the J gene TRBJ2-2; 9 nucleotides match TRBD1. Germline lookup yields CDR1 SQVTM and CDR2 ANQGSEA. CDR3 size: 14 residues. The junction had 3 bases not matched to a gene; V was cut back by 4 bases and J by 3 bases. This CDR3 reads CSVAGTGYTGELFF. CDR3 bases: TGCAGCGTTGCTGGGACAGGGTACACCGGGGAGCTGTTTTTT.

The sample holds many counts of this clonotype. The V gene is TRBV6-1, the J gene TRBJ2-7, with a tentative D call TRBD2 (6 bases). V lost 7 bases and J 0 bases, leaving 13 bases between the germline ends. CDR1 and CDR2 (germline): MNHNS, SASEGT. This CDR3 region has 14 residues. Written as DNA, the CDR3 is TGTGCCAGCACTACGGGGGACGGCTCCTACGAGCAGTACTTC. This translates into CASTTGDGSYEQYF.

This clonotype has a count of ten or more. V is TRBV11-2 and J is TRBJ2-7, with D hard to call. V was trimmed by 1 base and J by 0 bases, leaving 13 bases between them. The germline CDR1 and CDR2 sequences are SGHAT and FQNNGV. The CDR3 covers 16 residues. The CDR3 loop is CASSLGQVLSSYEQYF. The CDR3 DNA reads TGTGCCAGCAGCTTAGGGCAGGTACTCAGCTCCTACGAGCAGTACTTC.

The rearrangement joins TRBV11-3 to TRBJ2-7; D ambiguous. The V and J ends lost 5 bases and 0 bases respectively, with 11 bases between them. The V gene's germline CDR1 is SGHNT and CDR2 YENEEA. CDR3 length: 14 residues. The CDR3 is CASSTWTASYEQYF. DNA for the CDR3: TGTGCCAGCAGCACCTGGACGGCCTCCTACGAGCAGTACTTC. The full variable domain, its missing parts supplied by reference TRBV11-3 and TRBJ2-7, is EAGVVQSPRYKIIEKKQPVAFWCNPISGHNTLYWYLQNLGQGPELLIRYENEEAVDDSQLPKDRFSAERLKGVDSTLKIQPAELGDSAVYLCASSTWTASYEQYFGPGTRLTVT.

The table lists this clonotype with many counts. The CDR3 DNA reads as TGCGCCAGCAGCCAAGAAGCAGCGTCAGACGAGCAGTACTTC. Its protein product is CASSQEAASDEQYF. V and J are TRBV4-1 and TRBJ2-7; D gene uncertain. Germline V gene data show CDR1 as MGHRA and CDR2 as YSYEKL. CDR3 size: 14 residues. V lost 0 bases and J 5 bases, leaving 11 bases between the germline ends.

This clonotype has ten or more counts. The gene calls are TRBV28 and TRBJ2-7, with 7 bases lining up with TRBD1. The CDR3 has 14 amino acids. With V trimmed by 5 bases and J by 3 bases, 7 bases remained unmatched. Germline V CDR1 and CDR2: MDHEN, SYDVKM. CDR3 DNA sequence: TGTGCCAGCAGTCCTACAGGGGACGGCTACGAGCAGTACTTC. As protein: CASSPTGDGYEQYF.